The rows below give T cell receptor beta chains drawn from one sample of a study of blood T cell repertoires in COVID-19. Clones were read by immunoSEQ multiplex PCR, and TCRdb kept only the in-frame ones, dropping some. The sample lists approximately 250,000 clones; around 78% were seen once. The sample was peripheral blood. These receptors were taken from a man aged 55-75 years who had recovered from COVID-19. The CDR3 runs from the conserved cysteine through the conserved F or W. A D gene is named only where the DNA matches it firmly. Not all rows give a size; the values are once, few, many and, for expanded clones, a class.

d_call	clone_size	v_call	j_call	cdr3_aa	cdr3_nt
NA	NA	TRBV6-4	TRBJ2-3	CASSDAGSADTQYF	TGTGCCAGCAGTGATGCGGGGAGCGCAGATACGCAGTATTTT
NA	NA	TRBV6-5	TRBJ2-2	CASSYRRDTGELFF	TGTGCCAGCAGTTACCGGAGGGACACCGGGGAGCTGTTTTTT
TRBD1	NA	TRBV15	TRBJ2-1	CATSRDRMDRAVF	TGTGCCACCAGCAGAGATCGGATGGACAGGGCTGTCTTC
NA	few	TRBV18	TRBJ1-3	CASSPFRDLLNTIYF	TGTGCCAGCTCACCATTCAGGGATCTTCTCAACACCATATATTTT
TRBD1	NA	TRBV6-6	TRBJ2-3	CASSPTSGGQGALRGTQYF	TGTGCCAGCAGTCCCACCTCAGGGGGACAGGGGGCTCTAAGGGGTACGCAGTATTTT
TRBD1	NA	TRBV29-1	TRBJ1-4	CSVLGTGGFNEKLFF	TGCAGCGTCCTAGGGACAGGGGGCTTCAATGAAAAACTGTTTTTT
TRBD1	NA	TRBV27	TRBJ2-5	CASSPIGTGRVETQYF	TGTGCCAGCAGTCCAATCGGGACAGGGCGGGTAGAGACCCAGTACTTC
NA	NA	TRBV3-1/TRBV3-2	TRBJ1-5	CASSQGQGPQHF	TGTGCCAGCAGCCAAGGTCAGGGGCCCCAGCATTTT
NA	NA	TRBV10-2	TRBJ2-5	CASGRSQGPSDQETQYF	TGCGCCAGCGGACGGTCACAGGGCCCCTCCGACCAAGAGACCCAGTACTTC
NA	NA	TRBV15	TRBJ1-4	CATSMAGKGEKLFF	TGTGCCACCAGCATGGCAGGGAAGGGCGAAAAACTGTTTTTT
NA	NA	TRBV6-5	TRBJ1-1	CASSYGGHPNTEAFF	TGTGCCAGCAGTTACGGGGGACACCCGAACACTGAAGCTTTCTTT
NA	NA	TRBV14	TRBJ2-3	CASSQERTDTQYF	TGTGCCAGCAGCCAAGAGAGGACAGATACGCAGTATTTT
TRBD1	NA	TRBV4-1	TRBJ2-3	CASSSPDRADTQYF	TGCGCCAGCAGCTCCCCCGACAGGGCGGATACGCAGTATTTT
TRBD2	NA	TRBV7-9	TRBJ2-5	CASSLEGGMSWETQYF	TGTGCCAGCAGCTTAGAGGGAGGGATGAGTTGGGAGACCCAGTACTTC
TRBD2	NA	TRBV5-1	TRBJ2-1	CASSRSSGRARNEQFF	TGCGCCAGCAGCCGTTCTAGCGGGAGGGCACGTAATGAGCAGTTCTTC
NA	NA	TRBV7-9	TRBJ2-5	CASSLAGVPETQYF	TGTGCCAGCAGCTTAGCGGGAGTACCAGAGACCCAGTACTTC
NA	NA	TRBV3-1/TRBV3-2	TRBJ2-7	CASSRRNRQTYEQYF	TGTGCCAGCAGCCGCCGGAATCGACAGACATACGAGCAGTACTTC
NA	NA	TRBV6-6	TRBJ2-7	CASSSGTGSSYEQYF	TGTGCCAGCAGCTCCGGGACTGGGAGCTCCTACGAGCAGTACTTC
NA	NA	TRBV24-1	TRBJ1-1	CATSEPAGKAFF	TGTGCCACCAGTGAACCGGCCGGGAAAGCTTTCTTT
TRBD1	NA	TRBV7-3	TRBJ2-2	CASSPGGGELFF	TGTGCCAGCAGCCCAGGGGGCGGGGAGCTGTTTTTT
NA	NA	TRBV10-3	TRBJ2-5	CAISGTVQETQYF	TGTGCCATCAGTGGGACAGTTCAAGAGACCCAGTACTTC
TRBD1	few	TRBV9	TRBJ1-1	CASSAPDRRGQGNTEAFF	TGTGCCAGCAGCGCTCCAGACCGTCGGGGACAGGGTAACACTGAAGCTTTCTTT
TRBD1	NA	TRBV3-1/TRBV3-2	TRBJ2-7	CASRHRDRGWKYF	TGTGCCAGCAGACACAGGGACAGGGGGTGGAAGTACTTC
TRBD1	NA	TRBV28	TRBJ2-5	CASSPPGQPWETQYF	TGTGCCAGCAGTCCTCCGGGACAGCCTTGGGAGACCCAGTACTTC
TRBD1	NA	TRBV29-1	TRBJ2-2	CSVEARKGRGPGELFF	TGCAGCGTTGAAGCTAGAAAGGGCAGGGGGCCCGGGGAGCTGTTTTTT
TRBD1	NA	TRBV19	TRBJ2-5	CASSLGQGSGETQYF	TGTGCCAGTAGTTTAGGACAGGGGTCGGGGGAGACCCAGTACTTC
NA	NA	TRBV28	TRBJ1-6	CASSLAGNSYNSPLHF	TGTGCCAGCAGTTTGGCAGGGAACTCCTATAATTCACCCCTCCACTTT
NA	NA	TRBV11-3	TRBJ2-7	CASRDAGQRVYEQYF	TGTGCCAGCAGAGACGCGGGACAGAGAGTCTACGAGCAGTACTTC
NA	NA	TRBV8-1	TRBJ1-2	CGSASAALLFKAGPYGYTF	TGTGGCAGTGCATCCGCAGCCCTTCTCTTCAAGGCAGGGCCCTATGGCTACACCTTC
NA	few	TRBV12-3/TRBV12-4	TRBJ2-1	CASRGGNEQFF	TGTGCCAGCAGAGGGGGCAATGAGCAGTTCTTC
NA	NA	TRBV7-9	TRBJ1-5	CASSSSGGTGSNQPQHF	TGTGCCAGCAGCTCCAGCGGGGGGACGGGAAGCAATCAGCCCCAGCATTTT
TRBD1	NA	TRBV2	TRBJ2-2	CASSPQGVGTGELFF	TGTGCCAGCAGTCCACAGGGGGTAGGAACCGGGGAGCTGTTTTTT
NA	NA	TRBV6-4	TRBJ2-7	CASSKTGTSGGEQYF	TGTGCCAGCAGTAAAACGGGGACATCGGGTGGGGAGCAGTACTTC